The text below deals with one T cell receptor beta chain. Antigen specificity is unknown. This specimen belongs to a study of a mutant IDH1 vaccine in newly diagnosed glioma. About the study: Beginning 4-6 weeks after radiotherapy alone, or with temozolomide cycles, vaccination took place. Most patients had received both radiotherapy and temozolomide, the prior options being radiotherapy, temozolomide, or both. Findings and limits, study-wide: Evidence of vaccine-induced immune responses was documented in nearly 95% of patients.

Time point of the sample: week 47, end of study. What each vaccine dose contained was 300 ug of mutant IDH1 20-mer peptide, accompanied by topical imiquimod. This CDR3 is built from 14 residues. From germline, CDR1 is ENHRY and CDR2 SYGVKD. The V end lost 6 bases, the J end lost 7 bases, and 16 bases lay between the germline ends. The data were produced by immunoSEQ multiplex PCR, yet TCRdb's version contains in-frame clones alone and is incomplete. The data hold roughly 11,000 clones, with roughly four fifths observed a single time. The sequencing used PBMCs, collected from a glioma patient whose treatment included an IDH1 peptide vaccine. This chain joins TRBV10-3 and TRBJ2-1, with D perhaps matching TRBD1 or TRBD2 (7 bases each). This clonotype was sampled from a man aged 25 to 40 with glioma. The CDR3 DNA sequence: TGTGCCATCAGAGGGAGGGACAGCTTTAATGAGCAGTTCTTC. This codes for CAIRGRDSFNEQFF.